Below, one TCR beta chain is given with its context. Its specificity is unknown. The data are from a study of a mutant IDH1 vaccine in newly diagnosed glioma. As for the study in general: First vaccine doses came 4-6 weeks after radiotherapy alone, or with temozolomide cycles.

Time point indicated: week 5, during vaccination. Topical imiquimod accompanied each vaccine dose, which consisted of 300 ug of mutant IDH1 20-mer peptide. Method: immunoSEQ multiplex PCR; TCRdb's copy keeps in-frame clones and lacks some. The sample has roughly 12,000 clones; about nine tenths are singletons. The clonotype was recovered from a woman aged 40 to 50 with glioma. Some clones in this sample may be carry-over from other donors' samples. Sequencing used PBMCs, obtained from a glioma patient whose treatment included an IDH1 peptide vaccine.

This CDR3 reads CASSLLGTSGRGKRETQYF. In DNA form, the CDR3 reads TGTGCCAGCAGCTTGCTCGGAACTAGCGGGAGGGGGAAGAGAGAGACCCAGTACTTC. The chain is built from TRBV5-6 and TRBJ2-5; 13 bases match TRBD2. Unmatched junction bases numbered 13, after V lost 1 base and J lost 4 bases. The CDR3 sequence is 19 residues long. Germline V gives CDR1 SGHDT, CDR2 YYEEEE.